A selection of T cell receptor beta chains follows, all from one sample in a study of lymphopenia after photon versus proton radiotherapy. Using immunoSEQ multiplex PCR, the repertoire was profiled, and TCRdb retains in-frame clones only, with some absent. The sample yields 55,000 to 75,000 clones, approximately 90% seen once. Sequences were derived from peripheral blood, sampled from a patient treated with photon-based radiotherapy. The receptors were sampled from a woman in her 70s with pancreatic cancer. Each CDR3 is given with its conserved first and last residue. A D gene is named only where the DNA matches it firmly. Clone size is not always given. Where it is, it says once, few, many or a class for expanded clones.

D | J | size | V | CDR3 | DNA
NA | TRBJ2-3 | few | TRBV9 | CASSVQAADTQYF | TGTGCCAGCAGCGTACAGGCTGCGGATACGCAGTATTTT
TRBD2 | TRBJ2-7 | NA | TRBV29-1 | CSVGDRRLAGVDYYEQYF | TGCAGCGTTGGAGACAGGCGGCTAGCGGGAGTCGATTACTACGAGCAGTACTTC
NA | TRBJ2-1 | NA | TRBV18 | CASSPRKTAGVNEQFF | TGTGCCAGCTCACCCCGCAAGACAGCTGGGGTCAATGAGCAGTTCTTC
TRBD2 | TRBJ2-3 | NA | TRBV7-3 | CASSLAGGVDTQYF | TGTGCCAGCAGCTTAGCGGGAGGTGTAGATACGCAGTATTTT
NA | TRBJ1-1 | NA | TRBV5-4 | CASSLGRRSGSEAFF | TGTGCCAGCAGCTTAGGACGGAGAAGTGGGTCTGAAGCTTTCTTT
TRBD1 | TRBJ1-4 | NA | TRBV28 | CASSLRTGTREKLFF | TGTGCCAGCAGTCTCCGGACAGGGACCCGTGAAAAACTGTTTTTT
NA | TRBJ2-5 | once | TRBV6-6 | CASSPQGGLLETQYF | TGTGCCAGCAGTCCCCAGGGGGGGTTGCTCGAGACCCAGTACTTC
NA | TRBJ2-7 | NA | TRBV29-1 | CSASLGLGYEQYF | TGCAGCGCTAGTCTAGGGTTAGGCTACGAGCAGTACTTC
NA | TRBJ1-1 | NA | TRBV19 | CASIGRVAEAFF | TGTGCCAGTATTGGCAGGGTCGCTGAAGCTTTCTTT
TRBD2 | TRBJ2-5 | NA | TRBV2 | CASRPGTSNAGETQYF | TGTGCCAGCAGACCCGGGACTAGTAATGCGGGTGAGACCCAGTACTTC
TRBD2 | TRBJ2-1 | NA | TRBV4-2 | CASSQDDLAGIEQFF | TGTGCCAGCAGCCAAGATGATCTAGCGGGTATTGAGCAGTTCTTC
TRBD2 | TRBJ2-2 | NA | TRBV19 | CASSWLLAGTGELFF | TGTGCCAGTAGTTGGTTACTAGCGGGCACCGGGGAGCTGTTTTTT
TRBD2 | TRBJ2-7 | NA | TRBV27 | CASSLRTSLWQYF | TGTGCCAGCAGTTTAAGGACTAGCTTATGGCAGTACTTC
NA | TRBJ1-2 | NA | TRBV5-8 | CASSLAIGGRGGYTF | TGTGCCAGCAGCTTGGCCATCGGGGGAAGAGGGGGCTACACCTTC
TRBD1 | TRBJ2-6 | NA | TRBV2 | CATSRDRSSGANVLTF | TGTGCCACGTCCCGGGACAGAAGCTCTGGGGCCAACGTCCTGACTTTC
NA | TRBJ2-7 | NA | TRBV7-2 | CASTNSVGSYEQYF | TGTGCCAGCACCAACTCGGTCGGGTCCTACGAGCAGTACTTC
TRBD1 | TRBJ2-5 | NA | TRBV6-5 | CASSYSGTGNQETQYF | TGTGCCAGCAGTTACTCTGGGACAGGGAATCAAGAGACCCAGTACTTC
NA | TRBJ2-3 | NA | TRBV30 | CAWSATGVGTQYF | TGTGCCTGGAGTGCGACAGGAGTCGGTACGCAGTATTTT
NA | TRBJ1-1 | NA | TRBV30 | CAWSWVLNTEAFF | TGTGCCTGGAGTTGGGTCCTGAACACTGAAGCTTTCTTT
TRBD1 | TRBJ1-1 | NA | TRBV29-1 | CSGGQGAEAFF | TGCAGCGGTGGACAGGGGGCTGAAGCTTTCTTT
TRBD1 | TRBJ1-5 | NA | TRBV2 | CASSADRVSNQPQHF | TGTGCCAGCAGCGCTGACAGGGTTAGCAATCAGCCCCAGCATTTT
TRBD2 | TRBJ2-7 | few | TRBV4-2 | CASSQETGGSSYEQYF | TGTGCCAGCAGCCAAGAAACGGGCGGGAGCTCCTACGAGCAGTACTTC
TRBD2 | TRBJ2-3 | NA | TRBV11-3 | CASSPRLAGLPTDTQYF | TGTGCCAGCAGCCCGAGGCTAGCGGGGTTACCCACAGATACGCAGTATTTT
TRBD2 | TRBJ2-7 | NA | TRBV4-2 | CASSQDATSGVEQYF | TGTGCCAGCAGCCAAGATGCCACTAGCGGGGTCGAGCAGTACTTC
TRBD1 | TRBJ2-1 | NA | TRBV7-2 | CASSLDGFDRAYYNEQFF | TGTGCCAGCAGCTTAGACGGCTTTGACAGGGCTTACTACAATGAGCAGTTCTTC
TRBD1 | TRBJ2-3 | once | TRBV7-6 | CASSFINRDRGLTDTQYF | TGTGCCAGCAGCTTTATAAACCGGGACAGGGGGTTAACAGATACGCAGTATTTT
NA | TRBJ1-4 | NA | TRBV7-2 | CASSLSPLPRGGEKLFF | TGTGCCAGCAGCTTATCTCCCCTTCCCAGGGGTGGCGAAAAACTGTTTTTT
NA | TRBJ1-4 | NA | TRBV9 | CASSVGGVDEKLFF | TGTGCCAGCAGCGTAGGAGGGGTAGATGAAAAACTGTTTTTT
TRBD1 | TRBJ1-1 | NA | TRBV4-3 | CASSRQGATSEAFF | TGCGCCAGCAGCAGACAGGGGGCAACATCTGAAGCTTTCTTT
NA | TRBJ1-2 | NA | TRBV10-3 | CAISSTKEDGYTF | TGTGCCATCAGTTCAACGAAGGAGGATGGCTACACCTTC
TRBD2 | TRBJ2-5 | NA | TRBV30 | CAWSHESWGRAWEETQYF | TGTGCCTGGAGTCACGAAAGTTGGGGGAGGGCCTGGGAAGAGACCCAGTACTTC
TRBD2 | TRBJ2-5 | NA | TRBV6-5 | CASSFRLARRSETQYF | TGTGCCAGCAGTTTTCGACTAGCGAGACGCTCGGAGACCCAGTACTTC
NA | TRBJ1-1 | once | TRBV7-6 | CASSNPRGGQIDELNTEAFF | TGTGCCAGCAGCAACCCCCGTGGAGGCCAGATAGATGAGCTGAACACTGAAGCTTTCTTT
NA | TRBJ2-5 | NA | TRBV21-1 | CASSNPQGGETQYF | TGTGCCAGCAGCAATCCCCAGGGTGGGGAGACCCAGTACTTC
TRBD1 | TRBJ2-7 | few | TRBV5-6 | CASSRTGDGEQYF | TGTGCCAGCAGCCGTACAGGGGACGGCGAGCAGTACTTC
NA | TRBJ2-7 | NA | TRBV19 | CATAGGRGYEQYF | TGTGCCACCGCGGGGGGCAGGGGGTACGAGCAGTACTTC
NA | TRBJ2-7 | NA | TRBV7-8 | CASSLDGASSYEQYF | TGTGCCAGCAGCTTAGACGGGGCCAGCTCCTACGAGCAGTACTTC